This passage covers 24 T cell receptor beta chains from one sample sequenced in a study of spatial heterogeneity in lung cancer (dated by TCRdb to between 2017 and 2020). Library preparation was by 5' RACE. Sequencer: NextSeq 500. The public sequencing data were trimmed at Q25 with fastp and processed into clonotypes with MiXCR by TCRdb, which kept only in-frame beta chains. Merged by CDR3 protein, the rows form single entries marked with the most common genes and DNA. This sample comprises about 48,000 distinct CDR3 sequences, approximately 5.3% of them detected only once. Of the sample, over 8.5% falls within the top ten clones. The time point label here, explained by the study, means: sample taken at primary tumor resection. TCR sequencing used whole RNA extracted from tumor and nontumor lung tissue, or from cryopreserved PBMC samples, without cell sorting. Sequencing used PBMCs, obtained at surgery. These receptors came from a male donor with early-stage non-small cell lung cancer.

In the case of this clonotype: This clone may be a read error of a much larger clone one base away. Because it lacks the conserved phenylalanine or tryptophan at the end, this CDR3 is likely a read error. The CDR3 is CASGRSDTDTQYY. CDR3 in DNA: TGTGCCAGCGGCCGTAGCGACACAGATACGCAGTATTAT. V gene TRBV11-2 combines with J gene TRBJ2-3; D is perhaps TRBD2 (5 bases). Germline CDR1 reads SGHAT; CDR2 reads FQNNGV. V gave up 8 bases and J gave up 2 bases, with 11 bases separating them. The CDR3 loop spans 13 amino acids.

This clonotype has a count of ten or more. This chain joins TRBV7-2 and TRBJ2-2; 10 bases match TRBD2. Per germline, CDR1 SGHTA and CDR2 FQGNSA. The CDR3 runs 19 residues. The trim removed 1 base at V and 1 base at J, leaving 9 bases unmatched. The CDR3 reads CASSLERVAGGLNTGELFF. CDR3 coding DNA: TGTGCCAGCAGCTTAGAGAGGGTAGCGGGAGGCCTGAACACCGGGGAGCTGTTTTTT.

This clonotype was counted many times. This chain connects TRBV3-1 to TRBJ2-5; D is undetermined. The CDR3 runs to 15 residues. CDR1 is LGHDT, CDR2 YNNKEL, per germline (reference sequence). V was trimmed by 4 bases and J by 4 bases, leaving 16 bases between them. CDR3 coding DNA: TGTGCCAGCAGCCGAGTCGCATGGGTGGGAGAGACCCAGTACTTC. Translating gives CASSRVAWVGETQYF.

The sample holds a few counts of this clonotype. The rearrangement uses TRBV6-5 and TRBJ2-3; 9 positions match TRBD2. CDR3 size: 15 residues. V trimming: 2 bases; J trimming: 5 bases; junction bases outside the gene matches: 5. Germline V gene data show CDR1 as MNHEY and CDR2 as SVGAGI. CDR3 sequence reads: CASSYGREGRDTQYF. The CDR3 bases are TGTGCCAGCAGTTACGGGCGGGAGGGCCGAGATACGCAGTATTTT.

This clonotype was seen at least ten times. V is TRBV29-1 and J is TRBJ1-5; no clear D. Trimming left V 4 bases short and J 4 bases short, with 11 bases between. Germline V gene data show CDR1 as SQVTM and CDR2 as ANQGSEA. This CDR3 has 13 amino acids. The CDR3 spells CSVVGGYNQPQHF. The CDR3 nucleotides are TGCAGCGTTGTGGGAGGTTATAATCAGCCCCAGCATTTT.

This clonotype was seen a handful of times. The chain joins TRBV7-9 to TRBJ2-1, with 10 bases lining up with TRBD2. CDR1 is SEHNR, CDR2 FQNEAQ, per germline (reference sequence). The CDR3 extends over 17 amino acids. V lost 5 bases to trimming and J lost 6 bases; unmatched junction nucleotides: 13. CDR3 amino acids: CASSPGVAGGKGNEQFF. DNA for the CDR3: TGTGCCAGCAGCCCCGGGGTAGCGGGAGGTAAAGGCAATGAGCAGTTCTTC. Full variable domain (missing parts from reference TRBV7-9 and TRBJ2-1): DTGVSQNPRHKITKRGQNVTFRCDPISEHNRLYWYRQTLGQGPEFLTYFQNEAQLEKSRLLSDRFSAERPKGSFSTLEIQRTEQGDSAMYLCASSPGVAGGKGNEQFFGPGTRLTVL.

This clonotype has at least ten counts. The V call is TRBV10-3, the J call TRBJ1-1; D uncertain. From germline, CDR1 is ENHRY and CDR2 SYGVKD. The CDR3 loop spans 13 amino acids. Trimming cost V 11 bases and J 0 bases, with 13 bases left between them. This CDR3 reads CASSGRLNTEAFF. CDR3 sequence (DNA): TGTGCCTCTTCGGGTAGGTTGAACACTGAAGCTTTCTTT.

In its sample, this clonotype was seen many times. The chain recombines TRBV29-1 with TRBJ2-5; D is undetermined. CDR3 length equals 13 residues. Trimming left V 3 bases short and J 7 bases short, with 15 bases between. Per germline, CDR1 SQVTM and CDR2 ANQGSEA. CDR3 amino acids: CSVDKVPMGTQYF. The CDR3 DNA follows: TGCAGCGTTGATAAGGTCCCCATGGGGACCCAGTACTTC.

The rearrangement links TRBV12-3 or TRBV12-4 to TRBJ2-3; no reliable D call. CDR3 length equals 12 residues. Trimming removed 8 bases at V and 4 bases at J, with 10 bases between. The CDR3 loop reads CASGIFPDTQYF. Written as DNA, the CDR3 is TGTGCCAGCGGAATATTCCCAGATACGCAGTATTTT.

This clonotype was detected ten times or more. The CDR3 region is CASSPLGGEGTGELFF. The CDR3, as DNA: TGTGCCAGCAGTCCACTCGGGGGGGAGGGCACCGGGGAGCTGTTTTTT. This chain links TRBV6-5 with TRBJ2-2; 8 bases align to TRBD2. Germline-derived CDR1 and CDR2 are MNHEY and SVGAGI. The trim removed 5 bases at V and 4 bases at J, leaving 9 bases unmatched. The CDR3 is 16 residues long.

The rearrangement links TRBV20-1 to TRBJ1-2; 7 nucleotides match TRBD1. J was trimmed by 6 bases and V by 3 bases; bases with no gene match: 7. The CDR3 covers 13 residues. Germline CDR1 DFQATT, CDR2 SNEGSKA (reference sequence). CDR3 loop: CSASRTGADGYTF. The CDR3, as DNA: TGCAGTGCTAGCCGAACAGGGGCAGATGGCTACACCTTC.

This clonotype was counted ten times or more. The V gene is TRBV5-6, the J gene TRBJ2-7; 8 bases agree with TRBD2. Germline V gene data show CDR1 as SGHDT and CDR2 as YYEEEE. J was trimmed by 5 bases and V by 1 base; bases with no gene match: 5. The CDR3 covers 14 residues. The CDR3 nucleotides read TGTGCCAGCAGCTTGATCGGGAGGGCCCACGAGCAGTACTTC. It yields the protein CASSLIGRAHEQYF. Full variable domain (missing parts from reference TRBV5-6 and TRBJ2-7): DAGVTQSPTHLIKTRGQQVTLRCSPKSGHDTVSWYQQALGQGPQFIFQYYEEEERQRGNFPDRFSGHQFPNYSSELNVNALLLGDSALYLCASSLIGRAHEQYFGPGTRLTVT.

This chain uses TRBV6-2 or TRBV6-3 with TRBJ2-1; 8 bases are a match to TRBD1. The CDR3 is 15 residues long. The germline gives CDR1 MNHEY, CDR2 SVGEGT. J was trimmed by 3 bases and V by 6 bases; bases with no gene match: 7. The CDR3 spells CASSWTGKGYNEQFF. The CDR3 DNA is TGTGCCAGCAGCTGGACAGGGAAAGGCTACAATGAGCAGTTCTTC.

There are many counts of this clonotype. V gene TRBV5-1 combines with J gene TRBJ2-5, with 13 positions matching TRBD2. The CDR3 is 17 amino acids. The V segment lost 4 bases and the J segment 1 base; nucleotides outside the gene matches: 7. Germline-derived CDR1 and CDR2 are SGHRS and YFSETQ. The CDR3 sequence is CASSRGLAGAFQETQYF. Written as DNA, the CDR3 is TGCGCCAGCAGCCGCGGACTAGCGGGAGCCTTCCAAGAGACCCAGTACTTC.

This clonotype showed up many times. CDR3 sequence (DNA): TGTGCCAGCAGCACCGACAGGGTGAATGAGCAGTTCTTC. Amino acids: CASSTDRVNEQFF. The rearrangement links TRBV11-2 to TRBJ2-1; 7 bases agree with TRBD1. CDR1 and CDR2 from the germline V gene are SGHAT and FQNNGV. V shed 5 bases, J shed 7 bases, and the junction held 5 bases outside the gene matches. The CDR3 runs 13 residues.

This clonotype showed up just a few times. The chain is built from TRBV12-3 or TRBV12-4 and TRBJ2-3; D is unclear. This CDR3 comprises 13 residues. V lost 6 bases to trimming and J lost 4 bases, with 11 bases between them. The DNA for the CDR3 is TGTGCCAGCAGCACGAGACGGGCAGATACGCAGTATTTT. Protein: CASSTRRADTQYF.

This clonotype was picked up many times. This rearrangement joins TRBV5-5 to TRBJ2-1; D not certain. Germline V gives CDR1 SGHKS, CDR2 YYEKEE (reference sequence). Trimming removed 5 bases from V and 6 bases from J, with 9 bases in between. The CDR3 runs 12 residues. This CDR3 is CASSSPPNEQFF. In nucleotides, the CDR3 is TGTGCCAGCAGTTCGCCGCCCAATGAGCAGTTCTTC.

In this sample, this clonotype turned up many times. This chain uses TRBV6-5 with TRBJ2-1; D is undetermined. V dropped 6 bases and J dropped 8 bases, with 26 bases sitting between them. Per germline, CDR1 MNHEY and CDR2 SVGAGI. The CDR3 covers 17 residues. CDR3 DNA sequence: TGTGCCAGCAGCTCCCTCCGGCTAAGCCGGGTTCGGGATGAGCAGTTCTTC. It is translated as CASSSLRLSRVRDEQFF.

The sample holds many counts of this clonotype. The rearrangement joins TRBV28 to TRBJ2-6, with D perhaps matching TRBD1 (6 bases). This CDR3 has 14 residues. Trimming stripped 4 bases from V and 11 bases from J, with 15 bases between. CDR1 is MDHEN and CDR2 is SYDVKM in the germline V gene. In DNA form, the CDR3 reads TGTGCCAGCAGTTCCCTACAGGGTAAGGACGTCCTGACTTTC. Protein: CASSSLQGKDVLTF.

This clonotype was seen repeatedly, ten times or more. The rearrangement links TRBV5-5 to TRBJ1-1; 8 bases fit TRBD1. The length of the CDR3 is 15 residues. Trimming removed 0 bases from V and 10 bases from J; junction bases left unmatched: 11. Germline CDR1 is SGHKS and CDR2 is YYEKEE (reference sequence). CDR3 protein: CASSLVGQEAHRAFF. The CDR3 nucleotides read TGTGCCAGCAGCTTGGTGGGACAGGAGGCACACCGAGCTTTCTTT.

This clonotype was recorded many times. The chain uses TRBV24-1 and TRBJ1-5; D possibly corresponds to TRBD1 (5 bases). CDR3 length equals 15 residues. The V and J ends lost 5 bases and 2 bases respectively, with 12 bases between them. From germline, CDR1 is KGHDR and CDR2 SFDVKD. This CDR3 reads CATSAGGAGNQPQHF. The CDR3, as DNA: TGTGCCACCAGTGCCGGCGGGGCAGGCAATCAGCCCCAGCATTTT.

This clonotype occurred many times. The chain recombines TRBV20-1 with TRBJ1-5; D not resolved. This CDR3 comprises 14 residues. Germline V lookup: CDR1 DFQATT, CDR2 SNEGSKA (reference sequence). Trimming shortened V by 3 bases and J by 2 bases, and 11 bases separated the two germline ends. The CDR3 sequence: CSASTGMRNQPQHF. CDR3 bases: TGCAGTGCTAGCACGGGTATGCGCAATCAGCCCCAGCATTTT.

This clonotype was detected ten times or more. This sequence joins TRBV19 and TRBJ1-3; a weak D match, TRBD1 (6 bases). Germline lookup yields CDR1 LNHDA and CDR2 SQIVND (reference sequence). The CDR3 has 15 amino acids. Trimming stripped 8 bases from V and 0 bases from J, with 14 bases between. The DNA for the CDR3 is TGTGCCAGTGAACCGGACAGCCCCTCTGGAAACACCATATATTTT. It codes for CASEPDSPSGNTIYF.

This clonotype has ten or more counts. The chain employs TRBV6-2 or TRBV6-3 and TRBJ2-2; a possible D gene is TRBD1 (5 bases). The CDR3 extends over 18 amino acids. Trimming removed 2 bases at V and 5 bases at J, with 21 bases between. CDR1 is MNHEY, CDR2 SVGEGT, per germline. CDR3 amino acids: CASSYETGYRRPTGELFF. For the CDR3, the DNA is TGTGCCAGCAGTTACGAAACAGGCTACCGGCGCCCGACCGGGGAGCTGTTTTTT.